These 22 T cell receptor beta chains came from one sample sequenced in a study of blood T cells in healthy people across ages. Primed by a sample-barcoded 5' primer and a J-beta primer mix, a second PCR proceeded for about 6 to 11 cycles. From the 5' RACE reads, TCRdb called clonotypes with MiXCR, one entry per CDR3 protein. The sample lists 800,000 to 1,300,000 distinct CDR3 sequences; 20% to 25% were seen once. This same sample was also part of a study on T cells of mothers and their children.

The sequencing input was blood. The receptors were gathered from a girl aged 2 to 10 in good health.

This rearrangement joins TRBV11-1 to TRBJ2-1, with 12 bases fitting TRBD2. Looked up from germline, CDR1 is SGHAT and CDR2 is FQDESV (reference sequence). The CDR3 is 16 residues long. The V and J ends lost 4 bases and 2 bases, in that order; junction bases with no gene match: 3. The CDR3: CASSSWTSGTYNEQFF. The CDR3 DNA follows: TGTGCCAGCAGCTCGTGGACTAGCGGGACCTACAATGAGCAGTTCTTC.

The chain is built from TRBV29-1 and TRBJ2-5; D gene uncertain. The last part of the DNA fits TRBJ2-7 better; the J call may be wrong. There are 14 residues in the CDR3. Germline V CDR1 and CDR2: SQVTM, ANQGSEA. Here the CDR3 DNA reads TGCAGCGCCGCCGGTAAAGCAACATCCTACGAGCAGTACTTC. Residues: CSAAGKATSYEQYF.

This clonotype came up a few times. This chain connects TRBV29-1 to TRBJ2-3; tentatively, D is TRBD2 (5 bases). The germline gives CDR1 SQVTM, CDR2 ANQGSEA. V lost 5 bases to trimming and J lost 5 bases, with 11 bases between them. The CDR3 has 12 residues. The CDR3 DNA sequence: TGCAGCGTTAGCGGCTCGGAAGATACGCAGTATTTT. Translating gives CSVSGSEDTQYF.

The chain recombines TRBV5-1 with TRBJ2-2, with D maybe TRBD1 (5 bases). The CDR3 length is 13 residues. With 0 bases removed from V and 13 bases from J, the gap between germline ends came to 13 bases. Germline V gene sequence: CDR1 SGHRS, CDR2 YFSETQ. CDR3: CASSLETAGWLFF. The CDR3 DNA reads as TGCGCCAGCAGCTTGGAAACTGCAGGGTGGCTGTTTTTT.

The genes are TRBV11-2 and TRBJ2-5; TRBD2 matches at 7 bases. The end of the DNA fits TRBJ2-1 better, so the J call may be wrong. The CDR3 length is 16 residues. Germline CDR1 and CDR2: SGHAT and FQNNGV. CDR3: CASREYGGGLGREQFF. Written as DNA, the CDR3 is TGTGCCAGCAGGGAGTATGGCGGGGGTTTAGGTAGGGAGCAGTTCTTC.

This clonotype was counted ten times or more. The chain links TRBV7-9 to TRBJ2-6; D unclear. Per the germline V gene, CDR1 is SEHNR and CDR2 is FQNEAQ (reference sequence). Trimming left V 1 base short and J 4 bases short, with 8 bases between. The CDR3 is made up of 15 amino acids. The CDR3 is CASSLGLPGANVLTF. As DNA, the CDR3 is TGTGCCAGCAGCTTAGGACTTCCCGGGGCCAACGTCCTGACTTTC.

This clonotype was seen a few times. The gene calls are TRBV28 and TRBJ2-1; D call uncertain. The CDR3 contains 13 residues. Germline CDR1 reads MDHEN; CDR2 reads SYDVKM. The ends were cut back, 1 base at V and 12 bases at J, with 13 bases in the middle. The CDR3 sequence is CASSLSRRLRQFF. CDR3 nucleotide sequence: TGTGCCAGCAGTTTATCACGGCGGCTCCGGCAGTTCTTC.

The chain employs TRBV4-3 and TRBJ1-6, with a tentative D call TRBD1 (5 bases). The CDR3 loop spans 16 amino acids. Germline V gene lookup returns CDR1 LGHNA and CDR2 YSLEER. Trimming cost V 1 base and J 9 bases, with 16 bases left between them. The CDR3: CASSQGAQDRISPLHF. The CDR3 DNA sequence: TGCGCCAGCAGCCAAGGGGCACAGGATAGAATTTCACCCCTCCACTTT.

The table lists this clonotype with a few counts. The chain uses TRBV15 and TRBJ1-3; D gene ambiguous. Germline CDR1 reads LNHNV; CDR2 reads YYDKDF (reference sequence). This CDR3 contains 15 residues. V was clipped by 0 bases and J by 0 bases, with 6 bases between them. This CDR3 is CATSRDRASGNTIYF. Here the CDR3 DNA reads TGTGCCACCAGCAGAGATAGGGCCTCTGGAAACACCATATATTTT.

This sequence joins TRBV4-3 and TRBJ1-6, with TRBD1 identical over 7 bases. Germline CDR1 LGHNA, CDR2 YSLEER. This CDR3 has 17 residues. The V and J ends lost 0 bases and 4 bases, in that order; junction bases with no gene match: 6. CDR3 nucleotides: TGCGCCAGCAGCCAAGATCGGGGACAGTCTTATAATTCACCCCTCCACTTT. It codes for CASSQDRGQSYNSPLHF.

This clonotype was counted once. The chain couples TRBV27 to TRBJ2-4, with D maybe TRBD1 (5 bases). V was cut by 6 bases and J by 3 bases, with 24 bases left in between. From germline, CDR1 is MNHEY and CDR2 SMNVEV (reference sequence). This CDR3 spans 18 amino acids. DNA of the CDR3: TGTGCCAGCAGCTCTCTACCAGGGTTTTTTGACGACAAAAACATTCAGTACTTC. This gives the protein CASSSLPGFFDDKNIQYF.

The rearrangement uses TRBV28 and TRBJ2-5; D is unresolved. The DNA end is a closer match to TRBJ2-7, so the J assignment may be wrong. In germline, CDR1 is MDHEN, CDR2 SYDVKM. This CDR3 comprises 14 residues. The CDR3 DNA sequence: TGTGCCAGCTCTATTCGGGCTGAAACCTACGAGCAGTACTTC. Protein sequence: CASSIRAETYEQYF.

This clonotype showed up just a few times. V and J are TRBV7-2 and TRBJ2-3; possibly TRBD1 for D (6 bases). The CDR3 contains 13 residues. Germline-derived CDR1 and CDR2 are SGHTA and FQGNSA. The germline V and J ends were trimmed by 5 bases and 6 bases, with 12 bases remaining between them. In DNA form, the CDR3 reads TGTGCCAGCAGCACCTGGACAGCCGATACGCAGTATTTT. Protein sequence: CASSTWTADTQYF.

The rearrangement links TRBV20-1 to TRBJ2-7; 10 nucleotides align to TRBD2. The J segment lost 4 bases and the V segment lost 6 bases, leaving 12 bases of the junction unmatched. Germline CDR1 is DFQATT and CDR2 is SNEGSKA (reference sequence). The CDR3 consists of 15 residues. CDR3 amino acids: CSATASSGRRYEQYF. CDR3 sequence (DNA): TGCAGTGCCACGGCCAGTAGCGGGAGGAGGTACGAGCAGTACTTC.

The V call is TRBV12-3 or TRBV12-4, the J call TRBJ1-5; 7 bases agree with TRBD1. The CDR3 has 13 amino acids. V lost 8 bases and J lost 4; bases outside the gene matches: 5. As DNA, the CDR3 is TGTGCCAGCGCCGGGACAGTGAATCAGCCCCAGCATTTT. Translating gives CASAGTVNQPQHF.

In this sample, this clonotype turned up a few times. This is likely a read error, given that the CDR3 carries no conserved phenylalanine or tryptophan at its end. This sequence joins TRBV5-1 and TRBJ1-1; 7 bases fit TRBD1. Germline V gene lookup returns CDR1 SGHRS and CDR2 YFSETQ. With 0 bases clipped from V and 1 base from J, the junction kept 3 bases outside the gene matches. The CDR3 sequence is 15 residues long. The CDR3 DNA is TGCGCCAGCAGCTTGGATCCAGGGGGGAACACTGAAGCTTTCCTT. Residues: CASSLDPGGNTEAFL.

The chain is built from TRBV6-7 and TRBJ1-2; D gene unclear. TRBV6-7 is an ORF, and what it does is uncertain. V dropped 7 bases and J dropped 4 bases, with 28 bases sitting between them. The CDR3 spans 18 residues. The CDR3 loop reads CASTSTTPSPTQSYGYTF. For the CDR3, the DNA is TGTGCCAGCACCTCAACCACTCCGTCCCCGACCCAGAGCTATGGCTACACCTTC.

This sequence joins TRBV4-1 and TRBJ2-7; 9 positions agree with TRBD2. V gave up 1 base and J gave up 3 bases; unmatched junction bases: 4. CDR1 is MGHRA, CDR2 YSYEKL, per germline. The CDR3 totals 15 residues. The CDR3 bases are TGCGCCAGCAGCCAAGGTTATAGCGGGAGCTACGAGCAGTACTTC. Translated: CASSQGYSGSYEQYF.

This clonotype has just a few counts. The V and J genes are TRBV5-1 and TRBJ2-7; 9 nucleotides line up with TRBD1. Germline trimming cut 0 bases from V and 0 bases from J; bases unmatched to any gene: 4. The CDR3 is 16 amino acids. Germline CDR1 reads SGHRS; CDR2 reads YFSETQ. For the CDR3, the DNA is TGCGCCAGCAGCTTGGAGGGACAGGGTAGCTCCTACGAGCAGTACTTC. Amino acids: CASSLEGQGSSYEQYF.

This clonotype has a handful of counts. The chain joins TRBV6-5 to TRBJ2-7; D possibly corresponds to TRBD2 (6 bases). Between the trimmed V and J ends, which lost 5 bases and 2 bases, there was a span of 16 bases. The CDR3 covers 15 residues. The V gene's germline CDR1 is MNHEY and CDR2 SVGAGI. The CDR3 DNA is TGTGCCAGCAGTGGACTTGCGGGGCGCCCCTACGAGCAGTACTTC. Translating gives CASSGLAGRPYEQYF.

This clonotype was found a few times. This rearrangement joins TRBV7-9 to TRBJ1-2; TRBD1 matches 7 bases. The CDR3 has 16 residues. Trimming removed 4 bases from V and 5 bases from J; junction bases left unmatched: 13. CDR1 and CDR2 (germline): SEHNR, FQNEAQ (reference sequence). The CDR3 region has the DNA TGTGCCAGCAGCTCGACCCCCCCACGGGACAGTTATGGCTACACCTTC. Its protein product is CASSSTPPRDSYGYTF.

This clonotype appeared a few times. This rearrangement joins TRBV12-3 or TRBV12-4 to TRBJ1-5, with D uncertain. Trimming stripped 3 bases from V and 1 base from J, with 7 bases between. The CDR3 extends over 14 amino acids. The CDR3 DNA reads TGTGCCAGCAGTTTCGGGCCGAGCAATCAGCCCCAGCATTTT. Protein product: CASSFGPSNQPQHF.